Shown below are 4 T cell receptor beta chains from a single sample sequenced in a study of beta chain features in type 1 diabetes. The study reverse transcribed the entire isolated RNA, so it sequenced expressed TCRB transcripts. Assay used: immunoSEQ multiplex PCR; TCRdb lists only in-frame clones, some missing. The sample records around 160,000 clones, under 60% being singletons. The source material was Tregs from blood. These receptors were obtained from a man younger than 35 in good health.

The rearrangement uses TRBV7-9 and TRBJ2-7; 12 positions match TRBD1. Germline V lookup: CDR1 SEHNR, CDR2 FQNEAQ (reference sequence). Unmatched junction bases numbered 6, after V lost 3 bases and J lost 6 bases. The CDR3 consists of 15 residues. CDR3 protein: CASSLGGQGAFEQYF. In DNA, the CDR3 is TGTGCCAGCAGCTTGGGGGGACAGGGGGCTTTCGAGCAGTACTTC.

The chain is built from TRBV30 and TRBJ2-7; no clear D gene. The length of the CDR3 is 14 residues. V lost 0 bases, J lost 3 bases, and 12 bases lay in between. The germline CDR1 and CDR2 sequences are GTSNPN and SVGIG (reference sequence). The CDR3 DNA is TGTGCCTGGAGTGTAAGGCGGCTGTTCTACGAGCAGTACTTC. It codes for CAWSVRRLFYEQYF.

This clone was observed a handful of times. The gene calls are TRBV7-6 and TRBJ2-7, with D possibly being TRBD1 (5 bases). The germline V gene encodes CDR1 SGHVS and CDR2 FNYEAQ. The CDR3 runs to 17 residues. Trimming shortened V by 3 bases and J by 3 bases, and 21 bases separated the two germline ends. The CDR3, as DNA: TGTGCCAGCAGCTTTTCAAAAGACGCCAGGGTACACTACGAGCAGTACTTC. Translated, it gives CASSFSKDARVHYEQYF.

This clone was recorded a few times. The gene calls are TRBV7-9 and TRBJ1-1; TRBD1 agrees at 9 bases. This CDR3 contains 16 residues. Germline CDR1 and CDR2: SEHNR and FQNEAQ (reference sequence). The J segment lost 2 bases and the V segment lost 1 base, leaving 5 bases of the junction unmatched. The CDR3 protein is CASSLGQGGFNTEAFF. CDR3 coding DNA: TGTGCCAGCAGCTTAGGACAGGGGGGATTTAACACTGAAGCTTTCTTT.